The clone carrying this TCR beta chain appeared many times. The antigen remains undetermined. These data come from a study of identical twins. Findings and caveats of the study: Beta out-of-frame sequences showed weaker excess twin sharing.

TCRdb ran MiXCR on the 5' RACE reads and lists one entry per CDR3 protein. The data hold 310,000 or so distinct CDR3 sequences, with nearly 9.5% observed a single time. From germline, CDR1 is ENHRY and CDR2 SYGVKD. The V and J ends lost 7 bases and 2 bases, in that order; junction bases with no gene match: 5. The CDR3 contains 14 residues. In addition, the sample was reused for a study of yellow fever vaccine responses in identical twins.

Sequenced sample: CD8+ T cells sorted from blood. The receptor was derived from a woman younger than 30 in good health. This chain connects TRBV10-3 to TRBJ2-3; 8 bases fit TRBD2. CDR3 sequence (DNA): TGTGCCATCAAACCGGGACTAGACACAGATACGCAGTATTTT. Protein sequence: CAIKPGLDTDTQYF.